What follows are 21 T cell receptor beta chains derived from one specimen sequenced in a study of T cells in Graves' hyperthyroidism and ophthalmopathy. The TCR beta CDR3 regions underwent amplification using RNA transcripts as the source. Primed by the HTBI set, a first-round RT-PCR was run on the TCR CDR3. Each CDR3 protein gets one entry after TCRdb re-called the multiplex PCR reads with MiXCR. Found here are 690,000 or so distinct CDR3 sequences, around 19% of them singletons; the top ten hold over 15%. The sample taken for sequencing was blood. The origin of the receptors is a woman in her fifties or sixties with Graves' hyperthyroidism that later progressed to Graves' ophthalmopathy.

This rearrangement joins TRBV4-1 to TRBJ2-7, with D possibly being TRBD1 (6 bases). The CDR3 is made up of 13 amino acids. The V end lost 6 bases, the J end lost 5 bases, and 14 bases lay between the germline ends. CDR1 and CDR2 from the germline V gene are MGHRA and YSYEKL. The CDR3 region has the DNA TGCGCCAGCAGAGCACAGGGCATGCACGAGCAGTACTTC. Translating it yields CASRAQGMHEQYF.

This clonotype was found a few times. The V and J genes are TRBV12-3 or TRBV12-4 and TRBJ1-6, with D unclear. The CDR3 loop spans 15 amino acids. Between the trimmed V and J ends, which lost 5 bases and 4 bases, there was a span of 12 bases. CDR3: CASSPSGRYNSPLHF. The CDR3 nucleotides read TGTGCCAGCAGTCCCTCCGGGCGATATAATTCACCCCTCCACTTT.

In its sample, this clonotype was seen many times. The V gene is TRBV6-2 or TRBV6-3, the J gene TRBJ1-1, with D uncertain. This CDR3 spans 17 amino acids. The germline CDR1 and CDR2 sequences are MNHEY and SVGEGT. Trimming cost V 5 bases and J 1 base, with 20 bases left between them. This CDR3 is CASSADSIDVSNTEAFF. The CDR3 DNA is TGTGCCAGCAGTGCTGATTCGATCGACGTTTCGAACACTGAAGCTTTCTTT.

The chain recombines TRBV5-1 with TRBJ1-1; D is undetermined. The V gene lost 4 bases and the J gene lost 0 bases, with 13 bases spanning the gap. The CDR3 contains 15 residues. Germline loops: CDR1 SGHRS, CDR2 YFSETQ. The CDR3 DNA reads TGCGCCAGCAGCGTGTTGGAGGGCCTGAACACTGAAGCTTTCTTT. Its translation is CASSVLEGLNTEAFF.

The sample holds a few counts of this clonotype. CDR3 coding DNA: TGTGCCAGCAGTTTAGCTAGCGGGGGATACGAGCAGTACTTC. Encoded protein: CASSLASGGYEQYF. V gene TRBV12-3 or TRBV12-4 combines with J gene TRBJ2-7, with 9 bases fitting TRBD2. With V trimmed by 0 bases and J by 4 bases, 1 base remained unmatched. This CDR3 region has 14 residues.

This clonotype was seen a few times. CDR3 coding DNA: TGTGCCACCAGCATCGCTACTAGCGGGGGGATAAATGAGCAGTTCTTC. It yields the protein CATSIATSGGINEQFF. This chain links TRBV15 with TRBJ2-1; the match to TRBD2 covers 12 bases. The CDR3 spans 16 residues. V trimming: 4 bases; J trimming: 7 bases; junction bases outside the gene matches: 8. The germline V gene has CDR1 LNHNV and CDR2 YYDKDF (reference sequence). Looking up the rest from reference TRBV15 and TRBJ2-1 gives the full variable domain: DAMVIQNPRYQVTQFGKPVTLSCSQTLNHNVMYWYQQKSSQAPKLLFHYYDKDFNNEADTPDNFQSRRPNTSFCFLDIRSPGLGDTAMYLCATSIATSGGINEQFFGPGTRLTVL.

Ten or more counts support this clonotype. CDR3 nucleotide sequence: TGTGCCAGCAGTGGATCGGTAGCGGGGGGCCGCACAGATACGCAGTATTTT. Amino acid sequence: CASSGSVAGGRTDTQYF. The chain is built from TRBV2 and TRBJ2-3; 10 nucleotides match TRBD2. The junction had 8 bases not matched to a gene; V was cut back by 4 bases and J by 1 base. Germline CDR1 SNHLY, CDR2 FYNNEI. This CDR3 has 17 residues.

This clonotype was found a few times. The CDR3 here is CASAATGTPTYGYTF. The DNA of the CDR3 is TGTGCTAGTGCCGCGACAGGGACACCCACCTATGGCTACACCTTC. The V call is TRBV12-5, the J call TRBJ1-2; 7 positions match TRBD1. J lost 4 bases, V lost 7 bases, and 12 bases had no gene match. Germline CDR1 reads LGHNT; CDR2 reads FRNRAP. The CDR3 length is 15 residues. Drawing the rest from reference TRBV12-5 and TRBJ1-2, the complete variable domain is DARVTQTPRHKVTEMGQEVTMRCQPILGHNTVFWYRQTMMQGLELLAYFRNRAPLDDSGMPKDRFSAEMPDATLATLKIQPSEPRDSAVYFCASAATGTPTYGYTFGSGTRLTVV.

In this sample, this clonotype turned up many times. The chain employs TRBV6-1 and TRBJ1-1; 7 nucleotides agree with TRBD1. CDR3 length: 17 residues. Trimming removed 5 bases from V and 1 base from J; junction bases left unmatched: 13. Germline V gene sequence: CDR1 MNHNS, CDR2 SASEGT. CDR3 amino acids: CASSFYRDRGKNTEAFF. CDR3 nucleotides: TGTGCCAGCAGTTTTTACCGGGACAGAGGAAAGAACACTGAAGCTTTCTTT.

The chain has TRBV19 and TRBJ2-1; 8 nucleotides agree with TRBD1. The CDR3 totals 16 residues. Looked up from germline, CDR1 is LNHDA and CDR2 is SQIVND (reference sequence). Trimming took 5 bases from V and 8 from J; bases not matched to a gene: 14. The CDR3 sequence is CASSRTGTGGGYEQFF. CDR3 sequence (DNA): TGTGCCAGTAGTCGAACAGGAACAGGGGGTGGGTATGAGCAGTTCTTC.

This clonotype was recorded many times. This sequence joins TRBV12-3 or TRBV12-4 and TRBJ2-7; D is possibly TRBD1 (6 bases). The CDR3 sequence is 14 residues long. V lost 1 base and J 2 bases, leaving 9 bases between the germline ends. CDR3 residues: CASSLGGQPYEQYF. CDR3 in DNA: TGTGCCAGCAGTTTAGGCGGACAGCCCTACGAGCAGTACTTC.

At least ten counts were recorded for this clonotype. The chain uses TRBV12-3 or TRBV12-4 and TRBJ2-5; tentative D call: TRBD2 (6 bases). V gave up 6 bases and J gave up 5 bases, with 13 bases separating them. The CDR3 loop spans 13 amino acids. CDR3 region: CASSLAMRETQYF. For the CDR3, the DNA is TGTGCCAGCAGCCTAGCGATGCGGGAGACCCAGTACTTC.

In its sample, this clonotype was seen many times. The chain is built from TRBV12-3 or TRBV12-4 and TRBJ2-5; D unclear. The ends were cut back, 6 bases at V and 4 bases at J, with 15 bases in the middle. CDR3 length: 14 residues. The CDR3 is CASSFPPQRETQYF. CDR3 coding DNA: TGTGCCAGCAGCTTTCCCCCCCAACGAGAGACCCAGTACTTC.

This clonotype was seen many times. This chain joins TRBV3-1 and TRBJ2-1; no definite D call. The ends were cut back, 4 bases at V and 9 bases at J, with 7 bases in the middle. Germline-derived CDR1 and CDR2 are LGHDT and YNNKEL (reference sequence). This CDR3 has 11 residues. The CDR3 is CASSRGPEQFF. The CDR3 DNA is TGTGCCAGCAGCCGGGGTCCTGAGCAGTTCTTC.

The chain combines TRBV7-2 with TRBJ2-7; 7 bases match TRBD1. CDR1 SGHTA and CDR2 FQGNSA come from the germline V gene. The CDR3 is 13 amino acids. Trimming removed 7 bases from V and 3 bases from J; junction bases left unmatched: 6. The CDR3 DNA sequence: TGTGCCAGCAAGGGGGCGGCCGACTACGAGCAGTACTTC. As protein: CASKGAADYEQYF.

The CDR3 is CSILAGVGTDTQYF. CDR3 in DNA: TGCAGTATTCTAGCGGGGGTTGGCACAGATACGCAGTATTTT. This chain joins TRBV20-1 and TRBJ2-3, with 10 bases aligning to TRBD2. Germline V gene lookup returns CDR1 DFQATT and CDR2 SNEGSKA (reference sequence). The CDR3 totals 14 residues. The V gene end was trimmed by 8 bases and the J gene end by 1 base; junction bases not matched to a gene: 6.

The CDR3 protein is CASSESQGPGGNQPQHF. The CDR3 nucleotides read TGCGCCAGCAGTGAGTCGCAGGGGCCAGGTGGCAATCAGCCCCAGCATTTT. The gene calls are TRBV10-2 and TRBJ1-5; possibly TRBD1 for D (6 bases). Germline V gives CDR1 WSHSY, CDR2 SAAADI. V lost 0 bases to trimming and J lost 2 bases, with 14 bases between them. This CDR3 contains 17 residues.

The chain joins TRBV28 to TRBJ1-5; no reliable D call. The ends were cut back, 6 bases at V and 2 bases at J, with 20 bases in the middle. CDR3 length equals 17 residues. Germline V gene sequence: CDR1 MDHEN, CDR2 SYDVKM. The CDR3 protein is CASSLDLKDLGNQPQHF. The DNA for the CDR3 is TGTGCCAGCAGCCTGGATCTAAAAGATCTTGGCAATCAGCCCCAGCATTTT.

The CDR3 here is CASRPSGGPEQTGELFF. The CDR3 region has the DNA TGTGCCAGCAGACCAAGCGGGGGGCCAGAGCAGACCGGGGAGCTGTTTTTT. The J gene is TRBJ2-2, the V gene TRBV6-7; 9 bases fit TRBD2. TRBV6-7 is annotated as an ORF whose role is uncertain. The trim removed 6 bases at V and 5 bases at J, leaving 13 bases unmatched. The CDR3 consists of 17 residues.

The rearrangement joins TRBV7-8 to TRBJ1-2; 10 bases are shared with TRBD1. Germline CDR1 reads SGHVS; CDR2 reads FQNEAQ. The CDR3 sequence is 17 residues long. Unmatched junction bases numbered 9, after V lost 5 bases and J lost 0 bases. DNA for the CDR3: TGTGCCAGCAGCAACAGGACAGGGGGTCCATCTAACTATGGCTACACCTTC. It codes for CASSNRTGGPSNYGYTF.

The chain couples TRBV7-2 to TRBJ2-7; D gene unclear. The CDR3 has 15 residues. CDR1 and CDR2 from the germline V gene are SGHTA and FQGNSA. V lost 2 bases, J lost 1 base, and 12 bases lay in between. CDR3 in DNA: TGTGCCAGCAGCTTATCGACACCCTTTTCCTACGAGCAGTACTTC. Its protein product is CASSLSTPFSYEQYF.